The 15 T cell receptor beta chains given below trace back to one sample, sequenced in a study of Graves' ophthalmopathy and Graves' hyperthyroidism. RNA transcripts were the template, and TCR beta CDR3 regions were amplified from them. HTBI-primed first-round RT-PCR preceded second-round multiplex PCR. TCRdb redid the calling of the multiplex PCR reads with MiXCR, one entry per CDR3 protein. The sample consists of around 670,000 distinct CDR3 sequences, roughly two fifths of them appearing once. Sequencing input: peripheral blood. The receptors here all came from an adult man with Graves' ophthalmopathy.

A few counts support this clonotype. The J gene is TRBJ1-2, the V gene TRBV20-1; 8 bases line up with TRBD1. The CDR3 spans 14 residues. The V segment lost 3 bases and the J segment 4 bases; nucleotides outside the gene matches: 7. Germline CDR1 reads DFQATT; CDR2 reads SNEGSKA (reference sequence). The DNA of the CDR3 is TGCAGTGCTAGGGGGGACAGGAAGACCTATGGCTACACCTTC. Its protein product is CSARGDRKTYGYTF.

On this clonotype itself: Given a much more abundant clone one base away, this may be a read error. CDR3 amino acids: CASSIGHNGQPQHF. CDR3 nucleotide sequence: TGTGCCAGTAGTATAGGGCATAACGGACAGCCCCAGCATTTT. The chain joins TRBV19 to TRBJ1-5; D gene ambiguous. This CDR3 has 14 residues. Trimming cost V 1 base and J 7 bases, with 11 bases left between them. Germline CDR1 reads LNHDA; CDR2 reads SQIVND (reference sequence). Looking up the rest from reference TRBV19 and TRBJ1-5 gives the full variable domain: DGGITQSPKYLFRKEGQNVTLSCEQNLNHDAMYWYRQDPGQGLRLIYYSQIVNDFQKGDIAEGYSVSREKKESFPLTVTSAQKNPTAFYLCASSIGHNGQPQHFGDGTRLSIL.

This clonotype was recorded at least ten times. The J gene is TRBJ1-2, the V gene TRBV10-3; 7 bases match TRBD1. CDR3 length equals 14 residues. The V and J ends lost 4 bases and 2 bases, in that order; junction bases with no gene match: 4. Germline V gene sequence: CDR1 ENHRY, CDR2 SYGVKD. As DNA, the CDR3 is TGTGCCATCAGTGGGACAGGAACCAACTATGGCTACACCTTC. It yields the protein CAISGTGTNYGYTF.

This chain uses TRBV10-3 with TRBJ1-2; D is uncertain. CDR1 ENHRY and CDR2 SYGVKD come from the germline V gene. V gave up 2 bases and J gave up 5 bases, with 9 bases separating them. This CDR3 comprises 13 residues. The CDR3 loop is CAISEEGFYGYTF. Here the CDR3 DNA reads TGTGCCATCAGTGAGGAAGGTTTTTATGGCTACACCTTC.

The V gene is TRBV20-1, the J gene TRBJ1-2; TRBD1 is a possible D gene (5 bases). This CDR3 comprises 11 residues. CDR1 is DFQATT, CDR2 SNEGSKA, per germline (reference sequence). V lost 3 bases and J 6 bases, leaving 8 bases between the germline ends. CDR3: CSASSGDGYTF. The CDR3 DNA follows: TGCAGTGCTAGTTCGGGGGATGGCTACACCTTC.

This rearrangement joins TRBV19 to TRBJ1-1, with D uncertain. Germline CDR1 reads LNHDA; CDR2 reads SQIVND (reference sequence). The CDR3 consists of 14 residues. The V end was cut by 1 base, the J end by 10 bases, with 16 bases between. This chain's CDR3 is CASSIGGEPFGAFF. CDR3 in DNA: TGTGCCAGTAGTATAGGCGGGGAACCGTTTGGAGCTTTCTTT.

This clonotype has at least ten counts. The CDR3 sequence is CASSDWGGKGNSPLHF. In DNA form, the CDR3 reads TGCGCCAGCAGTGATTGGGGAGGGAAAGGTAATTCACCCCTCCACTTT. The rearrangement links TRBV10-2 to TRBJ1-6, with D hard to call. Germline V gives CDR1 WSHSY, CDR2 SAAADI. The CDR3 contains 16 residues. V gave up 3 bases and J gave up 6 bases, with 15 bases separating them.

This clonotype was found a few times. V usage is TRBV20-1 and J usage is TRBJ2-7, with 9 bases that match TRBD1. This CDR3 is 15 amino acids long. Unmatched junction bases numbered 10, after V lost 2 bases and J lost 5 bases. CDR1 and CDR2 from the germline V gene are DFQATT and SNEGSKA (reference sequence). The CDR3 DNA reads TGCAGTGCTAGACTACCGGGACAGGGCAGCCACGAGCAGTACTTC. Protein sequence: CSARLPGQGSHEQYF.

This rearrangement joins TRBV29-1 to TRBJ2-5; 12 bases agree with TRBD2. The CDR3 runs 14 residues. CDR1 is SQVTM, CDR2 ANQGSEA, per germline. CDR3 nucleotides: TGCAGTTACGGACTAGCGGGAAATCAAGAGACCCAGTACTTC. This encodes CSYGLAGNQETQYF.

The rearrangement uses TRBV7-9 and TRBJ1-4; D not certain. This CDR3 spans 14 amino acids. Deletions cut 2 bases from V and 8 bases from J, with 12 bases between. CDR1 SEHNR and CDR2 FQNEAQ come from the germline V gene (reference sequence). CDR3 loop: CASSLIADGEKLFF. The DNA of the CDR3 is TGTGCCAGCAGCTTAATAGCCGACGGAGAAAAACTGTTTTTT. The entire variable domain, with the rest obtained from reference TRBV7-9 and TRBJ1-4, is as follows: DTGVSQNPRHKITKRGQNVTFRCDPISEHNRLYWYRQTLGQGPEFLTYFQNEAQLEKSRLLSDRFSAERPKGSFSTLEIQRTEQGDSAMYLCASSLIADGEKLFFGSGTQLSVL.

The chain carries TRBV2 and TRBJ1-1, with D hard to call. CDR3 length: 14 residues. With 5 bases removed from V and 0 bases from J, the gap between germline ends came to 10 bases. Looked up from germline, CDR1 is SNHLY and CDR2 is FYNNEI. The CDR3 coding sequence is TGTGCCAGCAGTTTGAGGGCGTTGAACACTGAAGCTTTCTTT. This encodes CASSLRALNTEAFF.

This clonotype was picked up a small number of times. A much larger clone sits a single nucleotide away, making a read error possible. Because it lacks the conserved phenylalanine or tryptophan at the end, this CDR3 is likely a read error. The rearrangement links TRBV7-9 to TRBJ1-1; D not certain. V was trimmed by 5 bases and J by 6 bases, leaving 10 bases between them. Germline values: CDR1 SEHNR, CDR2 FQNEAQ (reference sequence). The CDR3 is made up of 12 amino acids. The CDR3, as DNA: TGTGCCAGCAGCCCAGACATACCTGAAGCTTTCCTT. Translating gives CASSPDIPEAFL.

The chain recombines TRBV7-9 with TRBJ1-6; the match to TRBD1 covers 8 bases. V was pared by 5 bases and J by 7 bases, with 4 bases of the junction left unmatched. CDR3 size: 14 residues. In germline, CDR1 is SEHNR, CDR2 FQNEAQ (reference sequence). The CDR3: CASSPTGENSPLHF. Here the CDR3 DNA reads TGTGCCAGCAGCCCGACAGGGGAAAATTCACCCCTCCACTTT.

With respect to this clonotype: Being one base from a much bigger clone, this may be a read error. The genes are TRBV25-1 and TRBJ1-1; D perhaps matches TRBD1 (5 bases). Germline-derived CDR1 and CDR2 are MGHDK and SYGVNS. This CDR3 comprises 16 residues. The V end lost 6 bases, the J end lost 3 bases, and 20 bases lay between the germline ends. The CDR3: CASRPDSRAGDTEAFF. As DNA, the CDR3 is TGTGCCAGCAGGCCCGATAGCAGGGCGGGGGACACTGAAGCTTTCTTT.

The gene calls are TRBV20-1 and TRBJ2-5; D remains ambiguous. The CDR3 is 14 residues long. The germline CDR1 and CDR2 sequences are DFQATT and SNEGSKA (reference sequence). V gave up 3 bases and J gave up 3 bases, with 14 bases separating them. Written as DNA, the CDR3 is TGCAGTGCTAGGGCCCTAGGTAGAAAAGAGACCCAGTACTTC. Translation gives CSARALGRKETQYF.